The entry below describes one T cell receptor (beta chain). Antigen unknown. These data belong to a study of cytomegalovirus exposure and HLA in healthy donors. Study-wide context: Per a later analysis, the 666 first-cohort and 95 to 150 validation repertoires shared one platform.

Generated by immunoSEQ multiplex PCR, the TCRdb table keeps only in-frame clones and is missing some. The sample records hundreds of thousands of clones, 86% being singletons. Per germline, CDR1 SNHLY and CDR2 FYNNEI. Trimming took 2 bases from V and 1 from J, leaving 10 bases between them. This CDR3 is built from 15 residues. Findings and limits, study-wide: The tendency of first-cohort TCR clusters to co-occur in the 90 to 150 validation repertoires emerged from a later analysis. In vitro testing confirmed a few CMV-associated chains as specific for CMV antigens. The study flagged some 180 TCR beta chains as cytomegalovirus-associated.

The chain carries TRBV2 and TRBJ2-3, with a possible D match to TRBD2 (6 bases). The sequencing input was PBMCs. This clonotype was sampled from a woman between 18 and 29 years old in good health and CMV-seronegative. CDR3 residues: CASSEIAEGTDTQYF. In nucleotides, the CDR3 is TGTGCCAGCAGTGAAATAGCGGAAGGCACAGATACGCAGTATTTT.